The rows below give T cell receptor beta chains drawn from one sample of a study of cytomegalovirus exposure and HLA in healthy donors. Only in-frame clones appear in the TCRdb table, and some are missing; sequencing was by immunoSEQ multiplex PCR. This sample's table reports around 130,000 clones. Specimen: PBMCs. The origin of the receptors is a woman aged 40 to 55 in good health and CMV-seronegative. Each CDR3 is given with its conserved first and last residue. Fields, in order: V gene, D gene, J gene, CDR3 protein. D genes are given only for firm matches.

v_call: TRBV27; d_call: TRBD2; j_call: TRBJ2-3; cdr3_aa: CASSSRPSLAGGSTDTQYF
v_call: TRBV28; d_call: .; j_call: TRBJ1-6; cdr3_aa: CASRSGGPNSPLHF
v_call: TRBV4-1; d_call: .; j_call: TRBJ2-1; cdr3_aa: CASSQDLTGSYNEQFF
v_call: TRBV5-1; d_call: TRBD1; j_call: TRBJ1-4; cdr3_aa: CASSLGGTDNEKLFF
v_call: TRBV6-5; d_call: .; j_call: TRBJ2-3; cdr3_aa: CATFWAPTQYF
v_call: TRBV5-1; d_call: TRBD2; j_call: TRBJ2-1; cdr3_aa: CASSLSTASGGVYYNEQFF
v_call: TRBV4-2; d_call: .; j_call: TRBJ1-3; cdr3_aa: CTSNQRAGSGNTIYF
v_call: TRBV10-3; d_call: TRBD1; j_call: TRBJ1-3; cdr3_aa: CAISPGQGLLSGNTIYF
v_call: TRBV10-3; d_call: .; j_call: TRBJ1-4; cdr3_aa: CAISEGQKNEKLFF
v_call: TRBV18; d_call: .; j_call: TRBJ1-1; cdr3_aa: CASSHDSRVNTEAFF
v_call: TRBV6-6; d_call: TRBD1; j_call: TRBJ1-2; cdr3_aa: CASSSQGAVNGYTF
v_call: TRBV4-3; d_call: .; j_call: TRBJ2-3; cdr3_aa: CASSQGSYTDTQYF
v_call: TRBV9; d_call: .; j_call: TRBJ1-5; cdr3_aa: CASSQGMSSYGNQPQHF
v_call: TRBV6-6; d_call: TRBD1; j_call: TRBJ2-6; cdr3_aa: CASSYTGGSGANVLTF
v_call: TRBV9; d_call: .; j_call: TRBJ2-7; cdr3_aa: CASSVAPGTPYEQYF
v_call: TRBV7-3; d_call: .; j_call: TRBJ1-2; cdr3_aa: CASSPRGGDYGYTF
v_call: TRBV19; d_call: .; j_call: TRBJ1-5; cdr3_aa: CASRGEANSNQPQHF
v_call: TRBV14; d_call: TRBD1; j_call: TRBJ2-5; cdr3_aa: CASSLIRDRGPETQYF
v_call: TRBV5-1; d_call: .; j_call: TRBJ1-2; cdr3_aa: CASSLGQSVSYGYTF
v_call: TRBV28; d_call: TRBD2; j_call: TRBJ2-3; cdr3_aa: CASSLGTSGGSTDTQYF
v_call: TRBV18; d_call: .; j_call: TRBJ2-3; cdr3_aa: CASSPQVAGTDTQYF
v_call: TRBV11-2; d_call: TRBD1; j_call: TRBJ1-1; cdr3_aa: CASSFRGRTEAFF
v_call: TRBV19; d_call: .; j_call: TRBJ2-4; cdr3_aa: CASSTGGGNIQYF
v_call: TRBV7-3; d_call: .; j_call: TRBJ2-2; cdr3_aa: CASSVYRNTGELFF
v_call: TRBV27; d_call: .; j_call: TRBJ2-3; cdr3_aa: CASIPTGWGLRDTQYF
v_call: TRBV7-9; d_call: TRBD1; j_call: TRBJ1-1; cdr3_aa: CASSFQRGRGEAFF